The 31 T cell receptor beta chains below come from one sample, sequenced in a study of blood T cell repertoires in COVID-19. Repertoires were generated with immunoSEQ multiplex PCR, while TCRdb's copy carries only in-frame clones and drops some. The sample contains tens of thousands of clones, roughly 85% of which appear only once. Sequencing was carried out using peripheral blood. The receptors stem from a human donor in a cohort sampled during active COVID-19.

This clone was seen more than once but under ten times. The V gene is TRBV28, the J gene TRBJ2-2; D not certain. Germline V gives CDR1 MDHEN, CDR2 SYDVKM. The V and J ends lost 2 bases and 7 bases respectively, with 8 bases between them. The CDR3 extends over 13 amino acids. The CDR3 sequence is CASSLLSIGELFF. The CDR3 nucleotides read TGTGCCAGCAGTTTACTAAGTATCGGGGAGCTGTTTTTT.

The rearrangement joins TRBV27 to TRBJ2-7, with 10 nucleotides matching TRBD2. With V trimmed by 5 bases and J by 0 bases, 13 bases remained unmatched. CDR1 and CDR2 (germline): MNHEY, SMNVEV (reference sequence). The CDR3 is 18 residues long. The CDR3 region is CASSRRKSASGSSYEQYF. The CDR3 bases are TGTGCCAGCAGTAGACGGAAATCAGCTAGCGGGAGCTCCTACGAGCAGTACTTC.

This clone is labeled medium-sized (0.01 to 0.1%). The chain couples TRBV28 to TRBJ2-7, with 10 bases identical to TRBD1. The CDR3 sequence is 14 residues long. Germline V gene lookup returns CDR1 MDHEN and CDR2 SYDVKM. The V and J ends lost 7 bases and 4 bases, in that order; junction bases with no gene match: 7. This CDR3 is CASKSRDRGYEQYF. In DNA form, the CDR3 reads TGTGCCAGCAAGTCCCGGGACAGGGGTTACGAGCAGTACTTC.

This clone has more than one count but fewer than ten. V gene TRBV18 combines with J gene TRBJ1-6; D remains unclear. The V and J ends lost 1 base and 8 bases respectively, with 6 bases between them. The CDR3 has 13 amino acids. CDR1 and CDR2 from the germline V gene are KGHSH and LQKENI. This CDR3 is CASSPQPDSPLHF. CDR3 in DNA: TGTGCCAGCTCACCACAGCCCGATTCACCCCTCCACTTT.

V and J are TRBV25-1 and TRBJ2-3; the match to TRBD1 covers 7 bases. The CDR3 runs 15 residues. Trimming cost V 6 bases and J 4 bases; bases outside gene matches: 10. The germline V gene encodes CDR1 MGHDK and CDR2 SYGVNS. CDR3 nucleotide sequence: TGTGCCAGCAGAGGGGGCCCCCCGCAGGCAGATACGCAGTATTTT. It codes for CASRGGPPQADTQYF.

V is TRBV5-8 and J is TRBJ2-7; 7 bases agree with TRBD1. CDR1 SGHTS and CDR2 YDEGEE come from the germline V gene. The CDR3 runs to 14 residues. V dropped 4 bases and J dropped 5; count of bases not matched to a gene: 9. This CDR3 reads CASSPTGFRDEQYF. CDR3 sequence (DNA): TGTGCCAGCAGCCCGACAGGGTTCCGGGACGAGCAGTACTTC.

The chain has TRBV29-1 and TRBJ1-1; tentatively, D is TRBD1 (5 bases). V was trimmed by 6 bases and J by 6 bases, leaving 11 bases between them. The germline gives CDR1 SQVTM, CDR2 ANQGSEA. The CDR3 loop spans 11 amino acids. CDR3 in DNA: TGCAGCGTGGCTGGGGCGGCTGAAGCTTTCTTT. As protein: CSVAGAAEAFF.

The CDR3 reads CASSLGGQGAEPQHF. CDR3 nucleotides: TGTGCCAGCAGCTTAGGGGGGCAGGGCGCTGAGCCCCAGCATTTT. The chain is built from TRBV7-2 and TRBJ1-5, with a weak D call TRBD1 (6 bases). The V gene's germline CDR1 is SGHTA and CDR2 FQGNSA. The CDR3 extends over 15 amino acids. V was trimmed by 1 base and J by 8 bases, leaving 15 bases between them.

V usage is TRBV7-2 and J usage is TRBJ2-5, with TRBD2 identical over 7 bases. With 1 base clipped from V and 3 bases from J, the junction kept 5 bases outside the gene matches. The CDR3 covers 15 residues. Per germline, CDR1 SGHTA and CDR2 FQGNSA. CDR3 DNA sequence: TGTGCCAGCAGCTTAGGGACTAGGGGAAAAGAGACCCAGTACTTC. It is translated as CASSLGTRGKETQYF.

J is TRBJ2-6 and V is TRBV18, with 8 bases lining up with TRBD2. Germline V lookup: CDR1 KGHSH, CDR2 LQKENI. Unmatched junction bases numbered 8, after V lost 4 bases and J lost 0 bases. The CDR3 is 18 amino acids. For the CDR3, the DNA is TGTGCCAGCTCACTCGTAGCGGGACTCGACTCTGGGGCCAACGTCCTGACTTTC. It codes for CASSLVAGLDSGANVLTF.

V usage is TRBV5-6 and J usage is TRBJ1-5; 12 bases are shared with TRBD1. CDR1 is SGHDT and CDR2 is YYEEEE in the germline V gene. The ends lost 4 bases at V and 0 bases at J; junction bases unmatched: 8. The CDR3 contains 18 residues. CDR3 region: CASSLGQGASFSNQPQHF. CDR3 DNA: TGTGCCAGCAGCCTGGGACAGGGGGCGAGTTTTAGCAATCAGCCCCAGCATTTT.

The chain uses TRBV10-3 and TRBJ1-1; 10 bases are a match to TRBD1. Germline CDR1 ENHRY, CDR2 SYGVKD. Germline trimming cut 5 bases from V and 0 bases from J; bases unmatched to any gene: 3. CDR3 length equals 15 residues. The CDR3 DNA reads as TGTGCCATCAGTTCTGGACAGGGGGTGAACACTGAAGCTTTCTTT. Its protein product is CAISSGQGVNTEAFF.

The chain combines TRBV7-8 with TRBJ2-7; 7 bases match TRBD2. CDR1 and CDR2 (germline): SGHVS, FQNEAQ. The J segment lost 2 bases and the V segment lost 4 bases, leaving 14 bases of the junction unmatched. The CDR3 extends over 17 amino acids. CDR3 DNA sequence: TGTGCCAGCAGCTCCAGTGGGGGGGGATCAATTCCCTACGAGCAGTACTTC. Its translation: CASSSSGGGSIPYEQYF.

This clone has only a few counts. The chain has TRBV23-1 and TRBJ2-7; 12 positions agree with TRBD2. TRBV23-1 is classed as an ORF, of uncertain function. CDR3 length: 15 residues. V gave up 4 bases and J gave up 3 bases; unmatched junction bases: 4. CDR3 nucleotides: TGCGCCAGCAGTCCCGGACTAGCGGGACGCTACGAGCAGTACTTC. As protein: CASSPGLAGRYEQYF.

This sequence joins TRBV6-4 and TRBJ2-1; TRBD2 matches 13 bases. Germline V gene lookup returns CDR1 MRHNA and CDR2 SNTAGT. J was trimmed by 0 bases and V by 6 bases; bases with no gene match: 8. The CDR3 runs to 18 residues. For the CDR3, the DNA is TGTGCCAGCAGAGGACTAGCGGGAGTACCCTACTCCTACAATGAGCAGTTCTTC. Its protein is CASRGLAGVPYSYNEQFF.

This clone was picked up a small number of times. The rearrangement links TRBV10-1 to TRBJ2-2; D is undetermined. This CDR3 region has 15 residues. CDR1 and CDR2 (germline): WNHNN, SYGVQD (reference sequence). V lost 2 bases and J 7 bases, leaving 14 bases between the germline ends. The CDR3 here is CASSETSGGVGELFF. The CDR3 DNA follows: TGCGCCAGCAGTGAGACCTCGGGTGGAGTCGGGGAGCTGTTTTTT.

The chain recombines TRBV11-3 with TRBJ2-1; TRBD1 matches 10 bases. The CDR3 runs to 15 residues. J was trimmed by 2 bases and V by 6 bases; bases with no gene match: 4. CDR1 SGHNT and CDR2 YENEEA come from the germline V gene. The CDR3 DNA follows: TGTGCCAGCAGTCCCGGGACAGGGGCCTACAATGAGCAGTTCTTC. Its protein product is CASSPGTGAYNEQFF. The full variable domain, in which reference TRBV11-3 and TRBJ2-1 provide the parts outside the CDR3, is EAGVVQSPRYKIIEKKQPVAFWCNPISGHNTLYWYLQNLGQGPELLIRYENEEAVDDSQLPKDRFSAERLKGVDSTLKIQPAELGDSAVYLCASSPGTGAYNEQFFGPGTRLTVL.

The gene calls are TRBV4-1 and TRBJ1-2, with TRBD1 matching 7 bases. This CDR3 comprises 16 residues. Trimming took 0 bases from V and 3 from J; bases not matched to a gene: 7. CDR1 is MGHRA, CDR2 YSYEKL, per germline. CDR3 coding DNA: TGCGCCAGCAGCCAAGAGGGGGGACAGAGACACTATGGCTACACCTTC. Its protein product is CASSQEGGQRHYGYTF.

In nucleotides, the CDR3 is TGTGCCAGCAGCTCCCCCGGGGGTCGGGAGACCCAGTACTTC. Translating it yields CASSSPGGRETQYF. The V gene is TRBV7-2, the J gene TRBJ2-5; D might be TRBD2 (6 bases). The CDR3 has 14 residues. Germline V CDR1 and CDR2: SGHTA, FQGNSA. Trimming cost V 4 bases and J 5 bases, with 14 bases left between them. Filled out from reference TRBV7-2 and TRBJ2-5, the complete variable domain reads GAGVSQSPSNKVTEKGKDVELRCDPISGHTALYWYRQSLGQGLEFLIYFQGNSAPDKSGLPSDRFSAERTGGSVSTLTIQRTQQEDSAVYLCASSSPGGRETQYFGPGTRLLVL.

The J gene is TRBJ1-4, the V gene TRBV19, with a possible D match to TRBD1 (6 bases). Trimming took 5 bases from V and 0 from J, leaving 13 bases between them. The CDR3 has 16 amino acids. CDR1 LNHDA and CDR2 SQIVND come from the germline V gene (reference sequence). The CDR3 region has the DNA TGTGCCAGTAGTTCCGGGGGGGCGGCAACTAATGAAAAACTGTTTTTT. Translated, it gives CASSSGGAATNEKLFF.

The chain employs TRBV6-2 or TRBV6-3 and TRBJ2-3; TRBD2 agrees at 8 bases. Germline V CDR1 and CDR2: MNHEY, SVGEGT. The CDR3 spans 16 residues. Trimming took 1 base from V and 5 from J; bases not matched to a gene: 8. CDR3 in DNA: TGTGCCAGCAGTTACTATGGCCCAGCGGGAGAAGATACGCAGTATTTT. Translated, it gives CASSYYGPAGEDTQYF.

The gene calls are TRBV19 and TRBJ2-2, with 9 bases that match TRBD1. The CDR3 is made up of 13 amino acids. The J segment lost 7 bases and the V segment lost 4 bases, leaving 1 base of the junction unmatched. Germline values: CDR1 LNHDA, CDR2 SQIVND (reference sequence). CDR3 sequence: CASSRQGVGELFF. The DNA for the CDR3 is TGTGCCAGTAGTAGACAGGGGGTCGGGGAGCTGTTTTTT.

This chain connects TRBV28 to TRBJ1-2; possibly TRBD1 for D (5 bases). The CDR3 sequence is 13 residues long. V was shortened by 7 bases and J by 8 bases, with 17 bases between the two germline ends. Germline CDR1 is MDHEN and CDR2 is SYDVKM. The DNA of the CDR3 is TGTGCCAGCAACCTACCGGGGGTGGGGGGCTACACCTTC. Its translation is CASNLPGVGGYTF.

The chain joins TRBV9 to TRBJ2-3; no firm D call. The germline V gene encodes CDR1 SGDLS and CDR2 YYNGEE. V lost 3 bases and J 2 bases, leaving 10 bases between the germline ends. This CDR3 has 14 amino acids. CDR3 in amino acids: CASSALGNTDTQYF. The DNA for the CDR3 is TGTGCCAGCAGCGCTCTAGGCAACACAGATACGCAGTATTTT.

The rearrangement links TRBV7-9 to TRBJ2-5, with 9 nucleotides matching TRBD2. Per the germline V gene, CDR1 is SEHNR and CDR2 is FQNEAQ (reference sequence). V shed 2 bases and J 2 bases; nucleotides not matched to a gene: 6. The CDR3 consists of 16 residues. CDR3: CASSLPSTSGQETQYF. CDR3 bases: TGTGCCAGCAGCTTACCTTCGACTAGCGGACAAGAGACCCAGTACTTC.

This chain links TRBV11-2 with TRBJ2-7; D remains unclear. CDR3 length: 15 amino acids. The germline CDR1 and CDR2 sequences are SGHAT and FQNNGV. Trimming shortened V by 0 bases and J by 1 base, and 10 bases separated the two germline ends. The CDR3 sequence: CASSLDHARSYEQYF. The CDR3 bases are TGTGCCAGCAGCTTAGATCACGCCAGGTCCTACGAGCAGTACTTC.

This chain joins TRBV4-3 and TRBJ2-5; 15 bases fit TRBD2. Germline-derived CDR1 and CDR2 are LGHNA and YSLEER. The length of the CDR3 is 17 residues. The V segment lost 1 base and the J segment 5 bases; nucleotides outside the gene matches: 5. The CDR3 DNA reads TGCGCCAGCAGCCAAGCTCCCGGGACTAGCGGGGGGGAGACCCAGTACTTC. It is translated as CASSQAPGTSGGETQYF.

The CDR3 protein is CASSSDRGLLDEQFF. The DNA of the CDR3 is TGTGCCAGCAGCTCGGACAGGGGTCTGTTGGATGAGCAGTTCTTC. The rearrangement joins TRBV5-4 to TRBJ2-1; 9 bases are shared with TRBD1. CDR1 is SGHNT and CDR2 is YYREEE in the germline V gene (reference sequence). V shed 3 bases, J shed 8 bases, and the junction held 9 bases outside the gene matches. The CDR3 has 15 residues.

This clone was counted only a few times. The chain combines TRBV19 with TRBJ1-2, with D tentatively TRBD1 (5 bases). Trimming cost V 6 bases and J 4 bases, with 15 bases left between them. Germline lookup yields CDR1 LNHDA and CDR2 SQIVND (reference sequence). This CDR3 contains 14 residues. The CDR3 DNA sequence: TGTGCCAGTAGCCTGCGAACAGGAAGCTATGGCTACACCTTC. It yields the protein CASSLRTGSYGYTF.

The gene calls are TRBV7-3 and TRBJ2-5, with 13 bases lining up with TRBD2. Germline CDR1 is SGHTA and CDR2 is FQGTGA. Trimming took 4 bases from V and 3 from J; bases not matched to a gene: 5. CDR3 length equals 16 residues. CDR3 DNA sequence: TGTGCCAGCAGCTCCCTTGGACTAGCGGGAGAAGAGACCCAGTACTTC. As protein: CASSSLGLAGEETQYF.

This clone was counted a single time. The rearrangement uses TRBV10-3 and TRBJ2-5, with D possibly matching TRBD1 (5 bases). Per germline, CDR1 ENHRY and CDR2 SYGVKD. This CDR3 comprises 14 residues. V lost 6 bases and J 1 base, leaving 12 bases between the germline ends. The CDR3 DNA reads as TGTGCCATCAGCGGACAAGTAGGCCAAGAGACCCAGTACTTC. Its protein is CAISGQVGQETQYF.